These T cell receptor beta chains were read from a single sample in a study of long-term antiretroviral therapy in people with HIV. Sequencing was performed with immunoSEQ multiplex PCR; in TCRdb, only in-frame clones are kept and a portion is missing. Of about 19,000 clones listed, 70% to 80% are singletons. Sequences were derived from unsorted PBMCs, sampled at the start of antiretroviral therapy, before treatment. The receptors derive from a man between 18 and 35 years old with HIV. The CDR3 runs from the conserved cysteine through the conserved F or W. The D gene is left open where the match is weak. Clone size is shown for a subset of rows, as once, few, many or a class of expanded clone.

TRBJ2-7 TRBV2 TRBD1 NA TGTGCCAGCAGTTGGACAGGGGCCGACCTCTCCTACGAGCAGTACTTC CASSWTGADLSYEQYF
TRBJ2-1 TRBV7-2 TRBD2 NA TGTGCCAGCAGCTTAGAAGCGGGAGTGAGTCGGCGCAATGAGCAGTTCTTC CASSLEAGVSRRNEQFF
TRBJ2-7 TRBV11-2 NA NA TGTGCCAGCAGCTTAGCGTACAGTTCCTACGAGCAGTACTTC CASSLAYSSYEQYF
TRBJ2-1 TRBV27 NA NA TGTGCCAGCAGTTTAGGGGTCAGCGAGCAGTTCTTC CASSLGVSEQFF
TRBJ2-3 TRBV7-2 TRBD2 NA TGTGCCAGCAGCGCACAGCGGGATTGGGCCAGCACAGATACGCAGTATTTT CASSAQRDWASTDTQYF
TRBJ2-7 TRBV18 NA NA TGTGCCAGCTCACCACCCCTGACGGGCAGCCCCTACGAGCAGTACTTC CASSPPLTGSPYEQYF
TRBJ2-6 TRBV28 NA NA TGTGCCAGCAGTTTACAGGGCCCTGGGGCCAACGTCCTGACTTTC CASSLQGPGANVLTF
TRBJ2-7 TRBV27 NA NA TGTGCCAGCAGTTTATGGATCGGGGCGGTACTATACGAGCAGTACTTC CASSLWIGAVLYEQYF
TRBJ1-1 TRBV5-1 NA NA TGCGCCAGCAGCTTGGGTTTGGTGAACACTGAAGCTTTCTTT CASSLGLVNTEAFF
TRBJ1-2 TRBV5-4 TRBD1 medium-sized TGTGCCAGCAGCGCCGGGACAGGGGGCGCGGTGAAAGATGGCTACACCTTC CASSAGTGGAVKDGYTF
TRBJ2-1 TRBV4-3 TRBD2 NA TGCGCCAGCAGCCAATTGATTAGCGGGACCTACAATGAGCAGTTCTTC CASSQLISGTYNEQFF
TRBJ2-3 TRBV5-7 NA few TGTGCCAGCAGCTTGGCGGGCGGTTTCACAGATACGCAGTATTTT CASSLAGGFTDTQYF
TRBJ2-5 TRBV4-3 TRBD2 NA TGCGCCAGCAGCCCCGGGACTAGCGGACAAGAGACCCAGTACTTC CASSPGTSGQETQYF
TRBJ1-1 TRBV30 NA NA TGTGCCTGGAGCCCACGTCGTATGAACACTGAAGCTTTCTTT CAWSPRRMNTEAFF
TRBJ2-3 TRBV10-3 NA NA TGTGCCATCAGTGGACCACAGACAGATACGCAGTATTTT CAISGPQTDTQYF
TRBJ2-7 TRBV29-1 NA once TGCAGCGTTAATCTGGGCGGACAATCCCCCTACGAGCAGTACTTC CSVNLGGQSPYEQYF
TRBJ2-7 TRBV6-1 NA NA TGTGCCAGCAGTGAATACGGAGAACTTTACGAGCAGTACTTC CASSEYGELYEQYF
TRBJ2-1 TRBV18 TRBD1 NA TGTGCCAGCTCACCCAGGACAGGTGCCTGGCAGTTCTTC CASSPRTGAWQFF
TRBJ2-1 TRBV5-1 TRBD2 NA TGCGCCAGCAGCTTGGTAGCGGGAGGCCACAATGAGCAGTTCTTC CASSLVAGGHNEQFF
TRBJ2-7 TRBV28 NA NA TGTGCCAGCAGTTTTTCCGGCGGGGAGGTGGGCTACGAGCAGTACTTC CASSFSGGEVGYEQYF
TRBJ1-2 TRBV6-5 NA NA TGTGCCAGCACAACTATCGGGGGGGTCGACTATGGCTACACCTTC CASTTIGGVDYGYTF
TRBJ2-7 TRBV15 TRBD2 NA TGTGCCACCAGCAGAGGATGGGGGACTAGCGGGATCTCCGAGCAGTACTTC CATSRGWGTSGISEQYF
TRBJ1-1 TRBV6-6 TRBD1 NA TGTGCCAGCAGTCTAACAGGGGGAGAAACTGAAGCTTTCTTT CASSLTGGETEAFF
TRBJ1-5 TRBV27 TRBD1 NA TGTGCCAGCACCGTCACAGGGGGCGGCAATCAGCCCCAGCATTTT CASTVTGGGNQPQHF
TRBJ2-1 TRBV18 TRBD1 once TGTGCCAGCTCACATGGACTTTGGGACAGGGCGATCAATGAGCAGTTCTTC CASSHGLWDRAINEQFF
TRBJ2-1 TRBV19 TRBD2 NA TGTGCCAGTAGATGGGGGGGCTCCTACAATGAGCAGTTCTTC CASRWGGSYNEQFF
TRBJ1-2 TRBV7-9 TRBD1 NA TGTGCCAGCAGCATAAGGACAGGGGGGGGTAACTATGGCTACACCTTC CASSIRTGGGNYGYTF
TRBJ2-1 TRBV5-1 TRBD1 once TGCGCCAGCAGCTGGCCTCCGGGACAGAACTCCAATGAGCAGTTCTTC CASSWPPGQNSNEQFF
TRBJ1-3 TRBV6-1 NA once TGTGCCAGCAGTGAAGCAGTCCACCACTCTGGAAACACCATATATTTT CASSEAVHHSGNTIYF
TRBJ1-5 TRBV7-8 NA medium-sized TGTGCCAGCAGCTTAGTTATCAGACAGCCGAACTCCTATAGCAATCAGCCCCAGCATTTT CASSLVIRQPNSYSNQPQHF
TRBJ1-2 TRBV29-1 TRBD1 NA TGCAGCGTTCGACAGGGAACCTATGGCTACACCTTC CSVRQGTYGYTF
TRBJ2-7 TRBV4-1 NA once TGCGCCAGCAGCCAAGTCGGCAGGGGCTACGAGCAGTACTTC CASSQVGRGYEQYF
TRBJ2-1 TRBV25-1 NA NA TGTGCCAGCAGTGCCGGGTTAGCTCTTGGTGAGCAGTTCTTC CASSAGLALGEQFF
TRBJ2-7 TRBV5-1 TRBD2 NA TGCGCCAGCAGCTTGACCTATTGGGAGCGGGAGGGCCTGTACGAGCAGTACTTC CASSLTYWEREGLYEQYF
TRBJ2-1 TRBV6-5 NA NA TGTGCCAGCAGTTTGACAGCAGGGTACAATGAGCAGTTCTTC CASSLTAGYNEQFF
TRBJ2-3 TRBV15 NA NA TGTGCCACCAGCAGAGACAGGGTCTCGGTAGATACGCAGTATTTT CATSRDRVSVDTQYF
TRBJ2-1 TRBV13 TRBD2 NA TGTGCCAGCAGCCAAATCACTAGCGGGAGGTTAGGTGAGCAGTTCTTC CASSQITSGRLGEQFF
TRBJ2-1 TRBV29-1 NA NA TGCAGCGTTGAAGGGGTTTACAATGAGCAGTTCTTC CSVEGVYNEQFF